Sequencing of this T cell receptor beta chain was carried out in a study of T cell responses to AZD1222 COVID-19 vaccine. The CDR3 runs to 13 residues. Germline CDR1 MRHNA, CDR2 SNTAGT. The trim removed 7 bases at V and 14 bases at J, leaving 12 bases unmatched. Sequenced by immunoSEQ multiplex PCR; TCRdb stores in-frame clones only, minus some. Here the sample spans roughly 110,000 clones, approximately 90% being singletons. The sequence came from an adult in good health. This chain uses TRBV6-4 with TRBJ1-5, with TRBD1 identical over 9 bases. Sequenced here: peripheral blood, sampled on day 0 of AZD1222 vaccination. DNA for the CDR3: TGTGCCAGCATGGGGGTATGGGACAGGGTAGAGCATTTT. This gives the protein CASMGVWDRVEHF.